The rows below give T cell receptor beta chains drawn from one sample of a study of blood T cell repertoires in COVID-19. Sequenced by immunoSEQ multiplex PCR; TCRdb stores in-frame clones only, minus some. The sample consists of about 190,000 clones, roughly 82% of them appearing once. Input material: peripheral blood. These receptors all come from a woman aged 55-70 years with COVID-19, enrolled during active disease. Each CDR3 is given with its conserved first and last residue. A D gene is named only where the DNA matches it firmly. Only part of the rows carry a size: once, few, many, or a class if the clone is expanded.

>TRBV20-1|.|TRBJ1-2|.
TGCAGTGCTAGAGACCGGGATGGCTACACCTTC
CSARDRDGYTF
>TRBV7-7|.|TRBJ2-1|.
TGTGCTAGCAGCCCATTCTCCGACAGATCCTACAATGAGCAGTTCTTC
CASSPFSDRSYNEQFF
>TRBV6-2/TRBV6-3|.|TRBJ2-1|.
TGTGCCAGCAGTCAACTAGGGGGCTCCTACAATGAGCAGTTCTTC
CASSQLGGSYNEQFF
>TRBV18|.|TRBJ1-1|.
TGTGCCAGCTCACCACCGTACAGTCTGAACACTGAAGCTTTCTTT
CASSPPYSLNTEAFF
>TRBV20-1|TRBD2|TRBJ2-7|.
TGCAGTGCCCTACTAGCGTTCGAGCAGTACTTC
CSALLAFEQYF
>TRBV10-2|TRBD1|TRBJ1-5|.
TGCGCCAGCAGTCGTACAGGGGGCAATCAGCCCCAGCATTTT
CASSRTGGNQPQHF
>TRBV7-9|.|TRBJ2-7|.
TGTGCCAGCAGCTTAAGCGACAGCTCCTACGAGCAGTACTTC
CASSLSDSSYEQYF
>TRBV25-1|.|TRBJ1-5|.
TGTGCCAGCAGCGCTGGTGGAGGAGGGCAGCCCCAGCATTTT
CASSAGGGGQPQHF
>TRBV28|TRBD2|TRBJ2-1|.
TGTGCCAGCAGTTTAGGTAGCGGGGGGGTTTACAATGAGCAGTTCTTC
CASSLGSGGVYNEQFF
>TRBV19|.|TRBJ2-7|.
TGTGCCAGTAGTATGGGGGCGGATATCTACGAGCAGTACTTC
CASSMGADIYEQYF
>TRBV19|TRBD2|TRBJ2-1|few
TGTGCCAGTAGTAAACGCCGTTGGACTAGCGGTTATGAGCAGTTCTTC
CASSKRRWTSGYEQFF
>TRBV9|.|TRBJ1-2|.
TGTGCCAGCAGCGTAATGACGGGGAACTATGGCTACACCTTC
CASSVMTGNYGYTF
>TRBV3-1/TRBV3-2|TRBD2|TRBJ2-3|.
TGTGCCAGCAGACCCGGACTAGCGGGAGGTAGAGATACGCAGTATTTT
CASRPGLAGGRDTQYF
>TRBV11-2|TRBD2|TRBJ2-1|.
TGTGCCAGCAGCCCGAGGGCCCTAGCGGGTGACCCTTACAATGAGCAGTTCTTC
CASSPRALAGDPYNEQFF
>TRBV9|TRBD2|TRBJ2-2|.
TGTGCCAGCAGCTCTCGGGGGGGCGCGAACACCGGGGAGCTGTTTTTT
CASSSRGGANTGELFF
>TRBV21-1|.|TRBJ1-3|.
TGTGCCAGCAGGACCGACGGTGCGACAGAAAACACCATATATTTT
CASRTDGATENTIYF
>TRBV18|TRBD1|TRBJ1-2|few
TGTGCCAGCTCCCTGGGACAGGGATCCTATGGCTACACCTTC
CASSLGQGSYGYTF
>TRBV9|TRBD2|TRBJ2-2|.
TGTGCCAGCAGCTTTAGGACTAGCGCCGACACCGGGGAGCTGTTTTTT
CASSFRTSADTGELFF
>TRBV28|TRBD1|TRBJ2-2|.
TGTGCCAGCAGATTAGAGACAGGGTTTAACACCGGGGAGCTGTTTTTT
CASRLETGFNTGELFF
>TRBV7-2|.|TRBJ1-5|few
TGTGCCAGCAGCCCCACCGGGGGTGAACAGCCCCAGCATTTT
CASSPTGGEQPQHF
>TRBV7-3|TRBD2|TRBJ2-2|.
TGTGCCAGCAGCTTACGACCGGGACTAGCGGGAGTGATGGAGCTGTTTTTT
CASSLRPGLAGVMELFF
>TRBV3-1/TRBV3-2|.|TRBJ2-7|few
TGTGCCAGCAGCTCCTCCTCCTACGAGCAGTACTTC
CASSSSSYEQYF
>TRBV28|TRBD1|TRBJ2-1|.
TGTGCCAGCAGGCCCGCGAGACAGGGGTTAGGCAATGAGCAGTTCTTC
CASRPARQGLGNEQFF
>TRBV11-1|.|TRBJ2-7|once
TGTGCCAGCAGCCCAACCATGGGGGCTAGAACCGAGCAGTACTTC
CASSPTMGARTEQYF
>TRBV4-1|.|TRBJ1-3|.
TGCGCCAGCAGCCAAGCTGGAAGCGGTCAAAACACCATATATTTT
CASSQAGSGQNTIYF
>TRBV9|.|TRBJ2-5|.
TGTGCCAGCAGCGTCTCCCGGGACTCGACGTATGGGACCCAGTACTTC
CASSVSRDSTYGTQYF
>TRBV15|.|TRBJ2-1|.
TGTGCCACCAGCAGAGATATCAGCGTCGGCAATGAGCAGTTCTTC
CATSRDISVGNEQFF